This T cell receptor (beta chain) stems from a study of blood T cell repertoires in COVID-19. Study-level information: From T cells, B-cell-depleted T cells, or PBMCs came the material, which was cDNA or gDNA.

This clone appeared once. V lost 0 bases and J 3 bases, leaving 10 bases between the germline ends. CDR1 is MNHEY and CDR2 is SVGEGT in the germline V gene. The CDR3 length is 15 residues. Original data processing: Reference gene primer amplification yielded estimated nucleated cell counts. Sequencing used immunoSEQ multiplex PCR; TCRdb keeps in-frame clones, though not all of them. The V and J calls and clone size come from that table; D and trimming were worked out from the DNA. The sample carries roughly 330,000 clones, more than 75% recorded once. This chain joins TRBV6-2 or TRBV6-3 and TRBJ2-3; D is possibly TRBD2 (5 bases). Sequencing was done on a sample of peripheral blood. The TCR sequence derives from a woman aged 45-65 years with active or convalescent COVID-19. CDR3 protein: CASSYSAPGTDTQYF. For the CDR3, the DNA is TGTGCCAGCAGTTACTCTGCCCCGGGGACAGATACGCAGTATTTT.